This TCR beta chain was identified in a study of blood T cell repertoires in COVID-19. In the study overall: Some COVID-19 samples were acute and others convalescent; all came from the United States, Italy and Spain. T cells, B-cell-depleted T cells, or PBMCs supplied cDNA or gDNA.

In the source study's methods: Counts of nucleated cells, estimated from reference gene primer amplification, were obtained. Sequencing used immunoSEQ multiplex PCR; TCRdb keeps in-frame clones, though not all of them. The V and J calls and clone size were taken over from that table, and D and trimming were inferred from the DNA. The table lists over 120,000 clones, roughly 82% of them singletons. Germline CDR1 and CDR2: SQVTM and ANQGSEA. The CDR3 has 17 residues. This rearrangement joins TRBV29-1 to TRBJ2-3; 12 nucleotides line up with TRBD2. The sequencing sample was made of peripheral blood. This clonotype originated in a human donor in a cohort sampled during active COVID-19. CDR3 nucleotides: TGCACCACTTCCCGGACTAGCGGGGACGTTAACACAGATACGCAGTATTTT. Amino acid sequence: CTTSRTSGDVNTDTQYF.